The 7 T cell receptor beta chains presented below share a single source sample, sequenced in a study of control samples from healthy donors and cancer patients. Assay: immunoSEQ multiplex PCR; the TCRdb copy retains only in-frame clones and omits some. The sample yields approximately 150,000 clones, about 86% seen once. What was sequenced was blood. The receptor set was obtained from a man aged 18 to 30 in good health.

The gene calls are TRBV19 and TRBJ2-3; weak D call: TRBD2 (5 bases). Germline V gene lookup returns CDR1 LNHDA and CDR2 SQIVND (reference sequence). Trimming shortened V by 1 base and J by 1 base, and 9 bases separated the two germline ends. CDR3 length: 15 amino acids. The CDR3 DNA follows: TGTGCCAGTAGTATAGGGAACGGGGGCACAGATACGCAGTATTTT. Protein product: CASSIGNGGTDTQYF.

This clone was detected a few times. The rearrangement joins TRBV30 to TRBJ1-2; D perhaps matches TRBD1 (6 bases). Trimming took off 5 bases at V and 4 bases at J, with 11 bases between the two ends. Germline assignment: CDR1 GTSNPN and CDR2 SVGIG (reference sequence). The CDR3 covers 12 residues. This chain's CDR3 is CAWLTGVYGYTF. Here the CDR3 DNA reads TGTGCCTGGTTGACAGGAGTCTATGGCTACACCTTC.

This clone was counted only a few times. V and J are TRBV11-1 and TRBJ1-1, with D hard to call. With 3 bases removed from V and 6 bases from J, the gap between germline ends came to 14 bases. CDR3 length equals 14 residues. The germline CDR1 and CDR2 sequences are SGHAT and FQDESV (reference sequence). The CDR3 sequence: CASSFNVGWAEAFF. The CDR3 DNA reads as TGTGCCAGCAGCTTTAACGTAGGATGGGCTGAAGCTTTCTTT.

This clone was seen more than once but under ten times. The rearrangement links TRBV27 to TRBJ2-2; 8 bases map to TRBD1. This CDR3 is built from 16 residues. V was pared by 5 bases and J by 6 bases, with 11 bases of the junction left unmatched. CDR1 is MNHEY and CDR2 is SMNVEV in the germline V gene (reference sequence). The CDR3 nucleotides are TGTGCCAGCAGTCCTCAGGGGGCGAGATTCGCCGGGGAGCTGTTTTTT. Translating gives CASSPQGARFAGELFF.

CDR3 region: CAWRGTGGSNTGELFF. CDR3 nucleotide sequence: TGTGCCTGGAGGGGGACAGGGGGGTCGAACACCGGGGAGCTGTTTTTT. The rearrangement links TRBV30 to TRBJ2-2; 11 bases are a match to TRBD1. Germline CDR1 GTSNPN, CDR2 SVGIG (reference sequence). J gave up 0 bases and V 3 bases, and 3 bases lay outside the gene matches. CDR3 length equals 16 residues.

This rearrangement joins TRBV7-2 to TRBJ2-7; no clear D. The CDR3 covers 14 residues. CDR1 and CDR2 (germline): SGHTA, FQGNSA. Trimming stripped 4 bases from V and 2 bases from J, with 12 bases between. In nucleotides, the CDR3 is TGTGCCAGCAGCTCCCCCGCAGGTCCCTACGAGCAGTACTTC. Its translation: CASSSPAGPYEQYF. Supplemented by reference TRBV7-2 and TRBJ2-7, the full variable domain reads GAGVSQSPSNKVTEKGKDVELRCDPISGHTALYWYRQSLGQGLEFLIYFQGNSAPDKSGLPSDRFSAERTGGSVSTLTIQRTQQEDSAVYLCASSSPAGPYEQYFGPGTRLTVT.

The chain has TRBV7-9 and TRBJ2-3, with TRBD2 matching 9 bases. There are 16 residues in the CDR3. V gave up 1 base and J gave up 4 bases; unmatched junction bases: 6. Germline CDR1 is SEHNR and CDR2 is FQNEAQ (reference sequence). In nucleotides, the CDR3 is TGTGCCAGCAGCTTAGTCCTAGCGGGGAGCGCAGATACGCAGTATTTT. Its protein is CASSLVLAGSADTQYF.